The present T cell receptor (beta chain) was sequenced within a study of blood T cell repertoires in COVID-19. Study-level information: Whether acute or convalescent, the COVID-19 samples came from the United States, Italy and Spain.

Enrollment of patients from Seattle took place during active infection, with longitudinal follow-up. Authors' analysis steps: Researchers report that nucleated cell counts were estimated from reference gene primer amplification. This table comes from immunoSEQ multiplex PCR, and its TCRdb copy is limited to in-frame clones, with some not included. D and trimming were read from the DNA, whereas the V and J calls and clone size are those reported in that table. The top ten hold roughly 2.5% of the sample, which has 45,000 to 50,000 clones, around 84% seen once. From germline, CDR1 is MNHNY and CDR2 SVGAGI (reference sequence). J lost 4 bases, V lost 2 bases, and 3 bases had no gene match. This CDR3 is 15 amino acids long.

The receptor was derived from a woman of 80 years or more with COVID-19, enrolled during active disease. Specimen: peripheral blood. V usage is TRBV6-6 and J usage is TRBJ1-3; 9 bases match TRBD1. The CDR3 DNA is TGTGCCAGCAGTTACCCTGGGACAGGGGGAAACACCATATATTTT. Residues: CASSYPGTGGNTIYF.